Listed here is a single TCR beta chain. The antigen is unknown. Sequenced by immunoSEQ multiplex PCR; TCRdb stores in-frame clones only, minus some. The table includes about 250,000 clones, approximately 84% detected once. The CDR3 spans 11 residues. V was shortened by 1 base and J by 8 bases, with 6 bases between the two germline ends. Germline CDR1 and CDR2: DFQATT and SNEGSKA (reference sequence). These data originate in a study of cytomegalovirus exposure and HLA in healthy donors. The study, taken as a whole, reports: Cytomegalovirus status was reportedly diagnosed by the classifier with high sensitivity and specificity.

The study drew the donors from its roughly 120-subject validation cohort, separate from the roughly 710-subject first cohort. The chain employs TRBV20-1 and TRBJ2-1, with D unresolved. This clonotype was obtained from a young man in good health and CMV-seropositive. Sequencing was done on a sample of PBMCs. CDR3 sequence: CSARGLDEQFF. The DNA for the CDR3 is TGCAGTGCTAGAGGTCTGGATGAGCAGTTCTTC.